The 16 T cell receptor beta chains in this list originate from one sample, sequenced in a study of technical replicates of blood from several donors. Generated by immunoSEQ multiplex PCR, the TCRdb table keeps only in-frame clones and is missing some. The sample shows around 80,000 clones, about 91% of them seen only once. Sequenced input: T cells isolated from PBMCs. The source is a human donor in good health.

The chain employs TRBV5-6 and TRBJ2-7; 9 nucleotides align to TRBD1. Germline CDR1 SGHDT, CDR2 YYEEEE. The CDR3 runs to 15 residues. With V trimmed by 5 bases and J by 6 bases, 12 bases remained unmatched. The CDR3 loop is CASRHRTGVRGEQYF. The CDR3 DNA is TGTGCCAGCAGACACCGGACAGGGGTGAGGGGCGAGCAGTACTTC.

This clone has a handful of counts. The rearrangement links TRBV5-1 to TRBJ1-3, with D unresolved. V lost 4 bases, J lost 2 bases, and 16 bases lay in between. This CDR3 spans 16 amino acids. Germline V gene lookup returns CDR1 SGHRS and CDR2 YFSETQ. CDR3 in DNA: TGCGCCAGCAGCCCTAGAGGAACCCTAGCTGGAAACACCATATATTTT. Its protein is CASSPRGTLAGNTIYF.

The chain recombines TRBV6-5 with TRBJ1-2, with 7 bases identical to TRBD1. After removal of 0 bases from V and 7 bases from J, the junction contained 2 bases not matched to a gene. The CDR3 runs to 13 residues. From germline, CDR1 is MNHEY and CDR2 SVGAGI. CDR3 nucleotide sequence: TGTGCCAGCAGTTACTCGACAGGGCTTGGCTACACCTTC. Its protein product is CASSYSTGLGYTF.

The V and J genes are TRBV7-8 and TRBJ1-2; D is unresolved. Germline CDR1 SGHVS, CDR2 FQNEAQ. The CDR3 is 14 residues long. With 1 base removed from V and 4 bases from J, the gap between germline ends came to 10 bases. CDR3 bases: TGTGCCAGCAGCTTAGGGGCACCGAGCTATGGCTACACCTTC. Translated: CASSLGAPSYGYTF.

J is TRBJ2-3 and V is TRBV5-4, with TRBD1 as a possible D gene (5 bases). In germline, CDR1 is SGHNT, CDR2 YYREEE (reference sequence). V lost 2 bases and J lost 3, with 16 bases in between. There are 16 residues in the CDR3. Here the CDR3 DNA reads TGTGCCAGCAGCTTTGTAGGCAGGGCGTTAACAGATACGCAGTATTTT. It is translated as CASSFVGRALTDTQYF.

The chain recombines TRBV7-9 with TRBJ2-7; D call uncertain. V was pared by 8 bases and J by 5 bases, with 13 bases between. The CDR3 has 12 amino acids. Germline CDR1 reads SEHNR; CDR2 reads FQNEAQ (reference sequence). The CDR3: CASSKAIHEQYF. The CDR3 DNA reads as TGTGCCAGCTCCAAAGCCATCCACGAGCAGTACTTC.

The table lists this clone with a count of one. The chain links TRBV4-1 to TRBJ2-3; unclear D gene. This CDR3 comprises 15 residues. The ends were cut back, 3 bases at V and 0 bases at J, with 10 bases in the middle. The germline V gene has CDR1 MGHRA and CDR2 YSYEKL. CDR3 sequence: CASSQIQASTDTQYF. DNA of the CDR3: TGCGCCAGCAGCCAGATTCAAGCTAGCACAGATACGCAGTATTTT.

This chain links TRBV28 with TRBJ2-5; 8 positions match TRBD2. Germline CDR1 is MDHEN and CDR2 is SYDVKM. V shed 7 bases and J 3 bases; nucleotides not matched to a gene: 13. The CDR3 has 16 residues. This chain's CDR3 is CASTSVETSVKETQYF. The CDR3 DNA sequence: TGTGCCAGCACCTCCGTCGAGACTAGCGTGAAAGAGACCCAGTACTTC. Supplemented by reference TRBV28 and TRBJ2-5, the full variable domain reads DVKVTQSSRYLVKRTGEKVFLECVQDMDHENMFWYRQDPGLGLRLIYFSYDVKMKEKGDIPEGYSVSREKKERFSLILESASTNQTSMYLCASTSVETSVKETQYFGPGTRLLVL.

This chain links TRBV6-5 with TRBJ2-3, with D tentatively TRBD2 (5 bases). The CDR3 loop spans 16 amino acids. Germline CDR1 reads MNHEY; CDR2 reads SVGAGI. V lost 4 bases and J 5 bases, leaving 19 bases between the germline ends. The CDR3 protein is CASSSSLEEVEDTQYF. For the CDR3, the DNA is TGTGCCAGCAGTTCCAGTCTCGAGGAGGTAGAAGATACGCAGTATTTT.

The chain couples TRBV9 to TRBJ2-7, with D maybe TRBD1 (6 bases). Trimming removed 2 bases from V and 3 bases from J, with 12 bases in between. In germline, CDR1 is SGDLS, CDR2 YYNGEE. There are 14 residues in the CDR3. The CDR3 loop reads CASSVLGGRYEQYF. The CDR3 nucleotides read TGTGCCAGCAGCGTCCTAGGGGGACGCTACGAGCAGTACTTC.

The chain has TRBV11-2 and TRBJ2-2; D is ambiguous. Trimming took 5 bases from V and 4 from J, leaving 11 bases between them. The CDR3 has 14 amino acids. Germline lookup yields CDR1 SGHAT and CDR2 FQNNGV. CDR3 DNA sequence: TGTGCCAGCAGCCAGACCAGGCTCACCGGGGAGCTGTTTTTT. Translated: CASSQTRLTGELFF.

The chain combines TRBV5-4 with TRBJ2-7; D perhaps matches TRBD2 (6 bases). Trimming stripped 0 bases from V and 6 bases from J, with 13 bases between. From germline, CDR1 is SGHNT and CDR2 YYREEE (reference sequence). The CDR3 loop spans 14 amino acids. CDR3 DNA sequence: TGTGCCAGCAGCTTGGAGGCTAGCGCGGGCGAGCAGTACTTC. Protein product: CASSLEASAGEQYF.

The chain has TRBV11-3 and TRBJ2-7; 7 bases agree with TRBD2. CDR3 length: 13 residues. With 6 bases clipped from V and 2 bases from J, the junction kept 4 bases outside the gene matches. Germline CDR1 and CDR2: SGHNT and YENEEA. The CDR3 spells CASSFAGAYEQYF. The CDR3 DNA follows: TGTGCCAGCAGTTTTGCGGGAGCCTACGAGCAGTACTTC.

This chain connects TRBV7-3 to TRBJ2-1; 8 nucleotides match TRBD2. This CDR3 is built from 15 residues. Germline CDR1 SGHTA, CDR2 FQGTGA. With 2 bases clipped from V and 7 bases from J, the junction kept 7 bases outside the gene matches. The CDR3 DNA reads TGTGCCAGCAGCTTATCCCAGCGGGAGATGAATGAGCAGTTCTTC. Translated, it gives CASSLSQREMNEQFF. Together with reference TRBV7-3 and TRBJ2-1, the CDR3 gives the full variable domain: GAGVSQTPSNKVTEKGKYVELRCDPISGHTALYWYRQSLGQGPEFLIYFQGTGAADDSGLPNDRFFAVRPEGSVSTLKIQRTERGDSAVYLCASSLSQREMNEQFFGPGTRLTVL.

The CDR3 coding sequence is TGTGCCAGTCGATGGACAGGAAGTGGCTACACCTTC. This codes for CASRWTGSGYTF. This sequence joins TRBV19 and TRBJ1-2; TRBD1 matches 7 bases. The V segment lost 8 bases and the J segment 7 bases; nucleotides outside the gene matches: 7. Per germline, CDR1 LNHDA and CDR2 SQIVND (reference sequence). CDR3 length: 12 residues.

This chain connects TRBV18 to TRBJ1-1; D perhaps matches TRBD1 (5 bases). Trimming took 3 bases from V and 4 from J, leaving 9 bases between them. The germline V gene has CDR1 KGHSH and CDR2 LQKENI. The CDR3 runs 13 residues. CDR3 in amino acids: CASSPSQGTEAFF. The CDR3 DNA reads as TGTGCCAGCTCACCCTCCCAGGGCACTGAAGCTTTCTTT. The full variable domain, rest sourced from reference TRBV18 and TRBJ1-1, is NAGVMQNPRHLVRRRGQEARLRCSPMKGHSHVYWYRQLPEEGLKFMVYLQKENIIDESGMPKERFSAEFPKEGPSILRIQQVVRGDSAAYFCASSPSQGTEAFFGQGTRLTVV.